A single sample gave rise to the 8 T cell receptor beta chains below, sequenced in a study of T cell repertoires and HLA-DP antigens. No cognate antigen is known for these TCRs. Generated by immunoSEQ multiplex PCR, the TCRdb table keeps only in-frame clones and is missing some. Of approximately 73,000 clones listed, just under 80% are singletons. Material for sequencing was CD4+ T cells from PBMCs. Receptor source: a man aged 60 to 69 in good health and CMV-seronegative.

The chain carries TRBV7-9 and TRBJ1-1; D ambiguous. This CDR3 has 15 residues. Germline CDR1 SEHNR, CDR2 FQNEAQ (reference sequence). Trimming left V 1 base short and J 1 base short, with 10 bases between. This CDR3 is CASSLVSGRNTEAFF. CDR3 sequence (DNA): TGTGCCAGCAGCTTAGTATCCGGACGGAACACTGAAGCTTTCTTT.

The V and J genes are TRBV4-3 and TRBJ2-3; perhaps TRBD1 as D (6 bases). Trimming stripped 0 bases from V and 6 bases from J, with 16 bases between. The germline gives CDR1 LGHNA, CDR2 YSLEER. The CDR3 has 16 amino acids. The CDR3 DNA reads as TGCGCCAGCAGCCAAGAGGCAGGGGCAGGTGGGGATACGCAGTATTTT. It yields the protein CASSQEAGAGGDTQYF.

The chain links TRBV6-8 to TRBJ1-2; D perhaps matches TRBD1 (6 bases). The CDR3 totals 15 residues. Trimming cost V 2 bases and J 3 bases, with 13 bases left between them. The germline V gene has CDR1 MNHGY and CDR2 SAAAGT. CDR3 protein: CASSYPGGGYYGYTF. DNA for the CDR3: TGTGCCAGCAGTTACCCGGGGGGCGGTTACTATGGCTACACCTTC.

This chain connects TRBV7-3 to TRBJ2-2; possibly TRBD2 for D (6 bases). The CDR3 loop spans 14 amino acids. The germline CDR1 and CDR2 sequences are SGHTA and FQGTGA. Trimming shortened V by 7 bases and J by 5 bases, and 14 bases separated the two germline ends. CDR3 residues: CASTRVGGTGELFF. DNA of the CDR3: TGTGCCAGCACCCGGGTGGGGGGTACCGGGGAGCTGTTTTTT.

This chain links TRBV30 with TRBJ2-2, with D unclear. Germline V lookup: CDR1 GTSNPN, CDR2 SVGIG (reference sequence). The CDR3 sequence is 13 residues long. The V and J ends lost 6 bases and 5 bases respectively, with 13 bases between them. The CDR3 DNA sequence: TGTGCCTGCCACAGAGGTAATACCGGGGAGCTGTTTTTT. Translation: CACHRGNTGELFF.

This chain uses TRBV4-3 with TRBJ1-3; D is unresolved. V was cut by 0 bases and J by 0 bases, with 9 bases left in between. The germline V gene encodes CDR1 LGHNA and CDR2 YSLEER. This CDR3 has 16 amino acids. The DNA for the CDR3 is TGCGCCAGCAGCCAAGACTGGACCGGCTCTGGAAACACCATATATTTT. Translation: CASSQDWTGSGNTIYF.

This clone was seen a single time. The chain carries TRBV28 and TRBJ2-4, with a weak D call TRBD2 (6 bases). The V gene's germline CDR1 is MDHEN and CDR2 SYDVKM. V was clipped by 6 bases and J by 3 bases, with 27 bases between them. The CDR3 is 19 residues long. The CDR3 protein is CASSQSLGGGPLGKNIQYF. Here the CDR3 DNA reads TGTGCCAGCAGCCAATCACTTGGGGGAGGCCCGTTGGGCAAAAACATTCAGTACTTC.

The rearrangement joins TRBV2 to TRBJ2-7; 8 nucleotides align to TRBD1. Germline V lookup: CDR1 SNHLY, CDR2 FYNNEI. Trimming at V came to 6 bases and at J to 7 bases, leaving 8 bases not matched to a gene. This CDR3 contains 13 residues. This chain's CDR3 is CASSAGGLGEQYF. DNA for the CDR3: TGTGCCAGCAGCGCAGGGGGCTTGGGGGAGCAGTACTTC.